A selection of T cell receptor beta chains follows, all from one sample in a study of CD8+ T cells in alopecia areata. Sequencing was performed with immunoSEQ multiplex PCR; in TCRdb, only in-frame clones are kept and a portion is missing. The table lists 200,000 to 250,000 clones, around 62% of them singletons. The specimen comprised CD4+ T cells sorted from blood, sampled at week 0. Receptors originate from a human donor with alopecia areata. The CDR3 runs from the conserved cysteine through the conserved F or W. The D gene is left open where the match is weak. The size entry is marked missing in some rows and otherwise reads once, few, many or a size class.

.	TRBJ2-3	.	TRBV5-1	TGCGCCAGCAGCTTGGCGGGACTTCGATCGGCAGATACGCAGTATTTT	CASSLAGLRSADTQYF
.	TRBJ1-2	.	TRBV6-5	TGTGCCAGCAGGTTGGGGACCGGCTATGGCTACACCTTC	CASRLGTGYGYTF
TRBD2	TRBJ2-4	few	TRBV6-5	TGTGCCAGCACCCCTGCGGGGGTGGGGAACATTCAGTACTTC	CASTPAGVGNIQYF
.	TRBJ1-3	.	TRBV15	TGTGCCACCAGTCCCGGGACTTCAGCCCTATATTTT	CATSPGTSALYF
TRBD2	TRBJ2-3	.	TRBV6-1	TGTGCCAGCAGCGGACTAGCAGGCGATACGCAGTATTTT	CASSGLAGDTQYF
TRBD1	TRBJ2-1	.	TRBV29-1	TGCAGCGCAAGGAAGGGGGCGGCTGAGCAGTTCTTC	CSARKGAAEQFF
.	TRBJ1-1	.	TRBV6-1	TGTGCCAGCAGAGAAACAGGGCGGACTGAAGCTTTCTTT	CASRETGRTEAFF
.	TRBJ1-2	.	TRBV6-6	TGTGCCAGCAGTTACTCAGGGCGGAATGGCTACACCTTC	CASSYSGRNGYTF
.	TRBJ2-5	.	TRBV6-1	TGTGCCAGCTCCCTCGTTGGGCCGGGTGAGACCCAGTACTTC	CASSLVGPGETQYF
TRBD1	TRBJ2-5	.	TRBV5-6	TGTGCCAGCAGCTTGGGACAGGGGTTATTGGAGACCCAGTACTTC	CASSLGQGLLETQYF
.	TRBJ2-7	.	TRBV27	TGTGCCAGCAGTTCCAACTCCTACGAGCAGTACTTC	CASSSNSYEQYF
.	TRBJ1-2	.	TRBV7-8	TGTGCCAGCAGCTCCATAGTCGAGGGCCTCTATGGCTACACCTTC	CASSSIVEGLYGYTF
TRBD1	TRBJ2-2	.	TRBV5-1	TGCGCTACGCGACAGGGTGATTACACCGGGGAGCTGTTTTTT	CATRQGDYTGELFF
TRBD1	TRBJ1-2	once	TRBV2	TGTGCCAGCAGGACCGGGACAGCCTATGGCTACACCTTC	CASRTGTAYGYTF
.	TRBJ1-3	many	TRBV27	TGTGCCAGCAAGGTTTCACAGTGGACACCGGACACCATATATTTT	CASKVSQWTPDTIYF
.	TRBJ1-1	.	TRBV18	TGTGCCAGCTCACCACACCTGGGTGGGGAAGCTGAAGCTTTCTTT	CASSPHLGGEAEAFF
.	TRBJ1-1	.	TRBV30	TGTGCCTGGAGTGCGGTCGGATACACTGAAGCTTTCTTT	CAWSAVGYTEAFF
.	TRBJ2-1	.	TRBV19	TGTGCCAGTAGCCTAGGTGTGTCCTACAATGAGCAGTTCTTC	CASSLGVSYNEQFF
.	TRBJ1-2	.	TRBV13	TGTGCCAGCAACGTCGGTGGGCAGCCTTATGGCTACACCTTC	CASNVGGQPYGYTF
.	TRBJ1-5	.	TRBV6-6	TGTGCCAGCAAAGATAACAACAGGGCCTATCAGCCCCAGCATTTT	CASKDNNRAYQPQHF
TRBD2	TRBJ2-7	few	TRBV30	TGTGCCTGGAGTCAGGAAGAGGGCGGGAGATTGTACTTC	CAWSQEEGGRLYF
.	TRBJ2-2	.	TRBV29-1	TGCAGCGTGTCCGGGACTAACACCGGGGAGCTGTTTTTT	CSVSGTNTGELFF
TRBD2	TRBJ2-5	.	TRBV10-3	TGTGCCATCAGTGGTCAGCGGGAGGGAGGGTTGGAGACCCAGTACTTC	CAISGQREGGLETQYF
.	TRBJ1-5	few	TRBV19	TGTGCCAGCCTCTCGGGGGGTGCGGGACAGCCCCAGCATTTT	CASLSGGAGQPQHF
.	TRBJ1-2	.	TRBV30	TGTGCCTGGAGTCGGGCCTATGGCTACACCTTC	CAWSRAYGYTF
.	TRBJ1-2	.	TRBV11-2	TGTGCCAGCAGCCTTCCAGACCTCTATGGCTACACCTTC	CASSLPDLYGYTF
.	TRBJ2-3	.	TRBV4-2	TGTGCCAGCAGCCAAGGGAGGGCCGATACGCAGTATTTT	CASSQGRADTQYF
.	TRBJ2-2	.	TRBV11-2	TGTGCCAGCAGCTTCACACTAGCTTCCACCGGGGAGCTGTTTTTT	CASSFTLASTGELFF
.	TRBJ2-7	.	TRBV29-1	TGCAGCGTGTTCACCTGGGCAGGCAAAGCCTACGAGCAGTACTTC	CSVFTWAGKAYEQYF
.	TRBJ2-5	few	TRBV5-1	TGCGCCAGCAAATTATTTGCGGGCCCCTCCGGGGAGACCCAGTACTTC	CASKLFAGPSGETQYF
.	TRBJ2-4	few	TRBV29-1	TGCAGCGCCCGAGAGCCCAAAAACATTCAGTACTTC	CSAREPKNIQYF
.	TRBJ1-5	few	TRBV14	TGTGCCAGCAGAAAGGACAGCTTGGAACCCCAGCATTTT	CASRKDSLEPQHF
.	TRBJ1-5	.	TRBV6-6	TGTGCCAGCAGTACGGGCGCAGAACAGCCCCAGCATTTT	CASSTGAEQPQHF
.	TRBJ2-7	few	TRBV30	TGTGCCTGGAGGACGGGAAGCTACGAGCAGTACTTC	CAWRTGSYEQYF
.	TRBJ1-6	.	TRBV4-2	TGTGCCAGCAGCCAAGGCGGACAGTTAATTTATAATTCACCCCTCCACTTT	CASSQGGQLIYNSPLHF
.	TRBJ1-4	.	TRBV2	TGTGCCAGCAGTGCTAACGGCTTAGGAAAGGAAAAACTGTTTTTT	CASSANGLGKEKLFF
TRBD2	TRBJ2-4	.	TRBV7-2	TGTGCCAGCAGCCCGGGACTAGCGGGGGACAAAAACATTCAGTACTTC	CASSPGLAGDKNIQYF
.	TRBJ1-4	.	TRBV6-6	TGTGCCAGCAGTTACCGGGCAGACCCCTGGGGAAAACTGTTTTTT	CASSYRADPWGKLFF
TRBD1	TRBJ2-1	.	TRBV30	TGTGCCTGGAGTCAACACAGGGGGCCCTACAATGAGCAGTTCTTC	CAWSQHRGPYNEQFF
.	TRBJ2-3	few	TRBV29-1	TGCAGCCTCGGGCCCACAGATACGCAGTATTTT	CSLGPTDTQYF
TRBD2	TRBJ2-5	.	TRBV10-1	TGCGCCAGCAGTGATTCTCTAGCGGTACAAGAGACCCAGTACTTC	CASSDSLAVQETQYF
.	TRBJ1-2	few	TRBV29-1	TGCAGCGTTGAGCTGACAGTTTATGGCTACACCTTC	CSVELTVYGYTF
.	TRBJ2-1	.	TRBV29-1	TGCAGCGTTGTCCCTCTAAGCTCCTACAATGAGCAGTTCTTC	CSVVPLSSYNEQFF
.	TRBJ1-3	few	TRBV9	TGTGCCAGCAGCGTCACAGTTTATGGAAACACCATATATTTT	CASSVTVYGNTIYF
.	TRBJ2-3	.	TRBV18	TGTGCCAGCGCCCCTGCAGATACGCAGTATTTT	CASAPADTQYF
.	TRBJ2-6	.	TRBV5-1	TGCGCCAGCAGCTTCCAGGTGGCAGGGGCCAACGTCCTGACTTTC	CASSFQVAGANVLTF
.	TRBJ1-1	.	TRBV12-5	TGTGCTAGTGGTTTGGGTCAAGGACACGGACACCCTGAAGCTTTCTTT	CASGLGQGHGHPEAFF
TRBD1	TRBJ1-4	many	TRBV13	TGTGCCAGCAGCGAGATGACAGGGAATGAAAAACTGTTTTTT	CASSEMTGNEKLFF
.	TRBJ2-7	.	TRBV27	TGTGCCAGCCGGCAGGGGACTGGTTCGGCCGAGCAGTACTTC	CASRQGTGSAEQYF
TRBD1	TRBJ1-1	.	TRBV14	TGTGCCAGCAGCCAGGACGGGACAGGGACGAACACTGAAGCTTTCTTT	CASSQDGTGTNTEAFF
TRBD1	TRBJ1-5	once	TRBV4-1	TGCGCCAGCAGCGGAGGACAGGGGGGACAGCCCCAGCATTTT	CASSGGQGGQPQHF
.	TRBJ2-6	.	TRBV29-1	TGCAGCGTTGAAAGGCGGAACTCTGGGGCCAACGTCCTGACTTTC	CSVERRNSGANVLTF
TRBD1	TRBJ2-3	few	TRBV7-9	TGTGCCAGCAGCTTTGACAGGGCTCGCACAGATACGCAGTATTTT	CASSFDRARTDTQYF
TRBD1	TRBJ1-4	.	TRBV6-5	TGTGCCAGCAGTCCCAGGGGGCCGGGAGAAAAACTGTTTTTT	CASSPRGPGEKLFF
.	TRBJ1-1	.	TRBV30	TGTGCCTGGAGTGTACTAGGTAACACTGAAGCTTTCTTT	CAWSVLGNTEAFF
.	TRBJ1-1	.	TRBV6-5	TGTGCCAGCAACCGAGGATCAGTGAACACTGAAGCTTTCTTT	CASNRGSVNTEAFF
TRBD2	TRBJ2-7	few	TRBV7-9	TGTGCCAGCAGCTTATATCTAGCGGGGGGGAACTACGAGCAGTACTTC	CASSLYLAGGNYEQYF